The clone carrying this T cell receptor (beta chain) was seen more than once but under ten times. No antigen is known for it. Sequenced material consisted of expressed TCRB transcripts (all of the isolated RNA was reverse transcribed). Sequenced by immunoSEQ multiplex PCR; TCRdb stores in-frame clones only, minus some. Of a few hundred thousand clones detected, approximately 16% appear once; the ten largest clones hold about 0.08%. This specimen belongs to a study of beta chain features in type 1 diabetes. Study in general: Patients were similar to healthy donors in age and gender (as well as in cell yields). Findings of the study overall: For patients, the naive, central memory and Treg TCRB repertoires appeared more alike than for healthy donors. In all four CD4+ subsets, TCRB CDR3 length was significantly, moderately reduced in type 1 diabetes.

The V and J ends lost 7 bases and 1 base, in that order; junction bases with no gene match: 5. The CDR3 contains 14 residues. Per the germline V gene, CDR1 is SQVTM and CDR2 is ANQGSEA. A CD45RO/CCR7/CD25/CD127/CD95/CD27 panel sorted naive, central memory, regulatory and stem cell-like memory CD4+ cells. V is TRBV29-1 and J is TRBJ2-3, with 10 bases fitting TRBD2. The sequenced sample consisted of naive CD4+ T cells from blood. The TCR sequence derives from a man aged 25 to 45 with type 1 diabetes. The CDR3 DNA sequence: TGCAGCGGGAGCGGGAGGGCGGGCACAGATACGCAGTATTTT. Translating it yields CSGSGRAGTDTQYF.